This T cell receptor (beta chain) was found in a study of breast tumors, draining lymph nodes, adjacent tissues. Findings and limits, study-wide: The data were judged consistent with most tumor T cells coming from lymph node and expanding in tumor.

As concerns this clonotype: Its target is not known.

TCRdb reanalysed the multiplex PCR reads using MiXCR and keeps one entry per CDR3 protein. The sample includes more than 100,000 distinct CDR3 sequences, about a fifth seen only once; the top ten take about 2.4%. The CDR3 consists of 18 residues. The V gene end was trimmed by 5 bases and the J gene end by 2 bases; junction bases not matched to a gene: 10. The germline V gene has CDR1 PRHDT and CDR2 FYEKMQ (reference sequence). Axillary draining lymph nodes of breast cancer patients supplied the node samples. The clonotype was recovered from a female donor with breast cancer. Some clones in this sample may be carry-over from other donors' samples. Source material: axillary lymph node tissue. J is TRBJ2-6 and V is TRBV13; 9 bases agree with TRBD1. The CDR3: CASSALTGGAPGANVLTF. CDR3 nucleotides: TGTGCCAGCAGCGCACTGACAGGGGGGGCCCCTGGGGCCAACGTCCTGACTTTC.